This T cell receptor beta chain was recovered during a study of Graves' ophthalmopathy and Graves' hyperthyroidism. The study, taken as a whole, reports: This model predicted ophthalmopathy progression (sensitivity 70.59%, specificity 72% to 85%). Most clonotypes expanded in thyroid above 0.001 frequency were present in blood too.

From RNA, the CDR3 regions of TCR beta chains were amplified and sequenced. HTBI-primed RT-PCR formed the first round, and a multiplex PCR formed the second. TCRdb reanalysed the multiplex PCR reads using MiXCR and keeps one entry per CDR3 protein. The table shows over a million distinct CDR3 sequences, with about 36% occurring only once. Hyperthyroidism in these 18- to 65-year-old patients was newly diagnosed, lasting under 2 months. Other autoimmune diseases, uncontrolled infections, pregnancy or lactation ruled patients out of participation. As for this clonotype: The antigen remains unidentified.

This sequence originates from an adult man with Graves' hyperthyroidism. Sequencing used peripheral blood or thyroid tissue (not recorded which).

For the CDR3, the DNA is TGTGCCAGCAGCTTAAACTGCCAAGAGACCCAGTACTTC. Its protein is CASSLNCQETQYF. The chain couples TRBV7-9 to TRBJ2-5, with unresolved D. Per germline, CDR1 SEHNR and CDR2 FQNEAQ (reference sequence). Trimming left V 2 bases short and J 1 base short, with 5 bases between. The CDR3 spans 13 residues.